This TCR beta chain was sequenced during a study of blood T cell repertoires in COVID-19. Study context: Samples taken during acute and convalescent COVID-19 were collected in the United States, Italy and Spain.

Germline values: CDR1 LNHDA, CDR2 SQIVND (reference sequence). V lost 1 base and J lost 8; bases outside the gene matches: 5. CDR3 length: 15 amino acids. Only in-frame clones appear in the TCRdb table, and some are missing; sequencing was by immunoSEQ multiplex PCR. Altogether some 100,000 clones are present, roughly nine tenths being singletons, with the ten largest covering 0.85% to 1%. Source material: peripheral blood. The chain carries TRBV19 and TRBJ2-5, with TRBD2 matching 12 bases. This clonotype was sampled from a man aged 60-69 years with acute or convalescent COVID-19. CDR3 sequence reads: CASSIVLAGGRTQYF. The CDR3 nucleotides are TGTGCCAGTAGTATAGTCCTAGCGGGAGGGAGAACCCAGTACTTC.